Below, one T cell receptor (beta chain) is given with its context. Its antigen remains unidentified. Profiled with immunoSEQ multiplex PCR; TCRdb holds only in-frame clones, not every one. Of roughly 15,000 clones in the sample, over 85% were seen once. This record comes from a study of T cell clonotyping in hematopoietic cell transplantation. CDR1 is SGHVS, CDR2 FQNEAQ, per germline. The CDR3 covers 15 residues. Between the trimmed V and J ends, which lost 6 bases and 8 bases, there was a span of 22 bases. Study-wide results and limits: CD4 and CD8 repertoire contributions could not be separated without sorting. Higher Inverse Simpson Index values in graft donor and pretransplant recipient predicted broader posttransplant TCR diversity.

This sequence originates from a male patient aged 60 to 75 who had an allogeneic stem cell transplant from an unrelated donor, so the T cells may come from the graft donor. Some clones in this sample may be carry-over from other donors' samples. Sequences were derived from PBMCs, sampled 30 days after allogeneic stem cell transplant. The genes are TRBV7-8 and TRBJ1-2; D is perhaps TRBD1 (6 bases). The CDR3 sequence is CASRSNYRDLHGYTF. DNA of the CDR3: TGTGCCAGCAGATCAAATTACAGGGATCTCCACGGCTACACCTTC.